These 2 T cell receptor beta chains share one sample of origin, sequenced in a study of cytomegalovirus exposure and HLA in healthy donors. Vbeta (60) and Jbeta (13) primers were used in the PCR. Method: immunoSEQ multiplex PCR; TCRdb's copy keeps in-frame clones and lacks some. The sample includes approximately 150,000 clones, around 75% of them seen just once. The sample consisted of PBMCs. The receptors shown here come from a man aged 18 to 35 in good health and CMV-seropositive.

The J gene is TRBJ2-3, the V gene TRBV7-9; unclear D gene. Germline assignment: CDR1 SEHNR and CDR2 FQNEAQ (reference sequence). Trimming stripped 3 bases from V and 5 bases from J, with 3 bases between. The CDR3 has 11 amino acids. The CDR3 DNA reads as TGTGCCAGCAGCTTTAGAGATACGCAGTATTTT. Translating it yields CASSFRDTQYF.

The gene calls are TRBV9 and TRBJ2-1; 7 nucleotides align to TRBD2. Germline V gives CDR1 SGDLS, CDR2 YYNGEE. There are 14 residues in the CDR3. The V segment lost 0 bases and the J segment 9 bases; nucleotides outside the gene matches: 6. CDR3 region: CASSVGGSKVEQFF. In DNA form, the CDR3 reads TGTGCCAGCAGCGTAGGCGGGAGTAAGGTTGAGCAGTTCTTC. The variable domain in full, with the rest retrieved from reference TRBV9 and TRBJ2-1, is DSGVTQTPKHLITATGQRVTLRCSPRSGDLSVYWYQQSLDQGLQFLIQYYNGEERAKGNILERFSAQQFPDLHSELNLSSLELGDSALYFCASSVGGSKVEQFFGPGTRLTVL.